This TCR beta chain was captured by sequencing in a study of blood T cell repertoires in COVID-19. Study summary: Spain, Italy and the United States supplied samples that represented acute and convalescent COVID-19.

V was clipped by 4 bases and J by 6 bases; unmatched bases: 7. This CDR3 region has 15 residues. Germline CDR1 SGHTS, CDR2 YDEGEE. Sequenced by immunoSEQ multiplex PCR; TCRdb stores in-frame clones only, minus some. This table holds under 250,000 clones, approximately 81% found once. J is TRBJ1-4 and V is TRBV5-8; 9 bases match TRBD1. The sequence derives from an elderly woman with acute or convalescent COVID-19. Specimen: peripheral blood. The CDR3 spells CASSMRQGGYEKLFF. CDR3 sequence (DNA): TGTGCCAGCAGCATGCGACAGGGGGGATATGAAAAACTGTTTTTT. The full variable domain, in which reference TRBV5-8 and TRBJ1-4 provide the parts outside the CDR3, is EAGVTQSPTHLIKTRGQQATLRCSPISGHTSVYWYQQALGLGLQFLLWYDEGEERNRGNFPPRFSGRQFPNYSSELNVNALELEDSALYLCASSMRQGGYEKLFFGSGTQLSVL.